Following are 17 T cell receptor beta chains from one sample sequenced in a study of blood T cell repertoires in COVID-19. Assay: immunoSEQ multiplex PCR; the TCRdb copy retains only in-frame clones and omits some. The sample yields approximately 220,000 clones, 80% to 90% seen once. Sequencing was performed on peripheral blood. The receptors here all came from a man in his forties or fifties who had recovered from COVID-19.

The chain couples TRBV27 to TRBJ1-1, with TRBD1 matching 7 bases. Germline CDR1 MNHEY, CDR2 SMNVEV (reference sequence). V was pared by 6 bases and J by 7 bases, with 11 bases of the junction left unmatched. The CDR3 has 14 amino acids. The CDR3 is CASRVQGTRGEAFF. CDR3 in DNA: TGTGCCAGCAGAGTACAGGGGACTCGGGGTGAAGCTTTCTTT.

The V and J genes are TRBV28 and TRBJ2-7; 10 nucleotides match TRBD1. Germline V gives CDR1 MDHEN, CDR2 SYDVKM. V was pared by 6 bases and J by 7 bases, with 15 bases of the junction left unmatched. This CDR3 has 16 residues. The CDR3 spells CASSPHMTGGSGEQYF. CDR3 DNA sequence: TGTGCCAGCAGCCCGCACATGACAGGGGGCTCTGGGGAGCAGTACTTC.

V usage is TRBV15 and J usage is TRBJ1-2; 12 nucleotides align to TRBD1. This CDR3 has 18 amino acids. After removal of 5 bases from V and 7 bases from J, the junction contained 17 bases not matched to a gene. Per germline, CDR1 LNHNV and CDR2 YYDKDF (reference sequence). CDR3 DNA sequence: TGTGCCACCAGCGCTCCCGGGGACAGGGGGCGCGGAAGGGGTGGCTACACCTTC. Amino acid sequence: CATSAPGDRGRGRGGYTF.

The chain recombines TRBV6-1 with TRBJ2-5; D may be TRBD2 (6 bases). V shed 3 bases and J shed 0 bases, with 11 bases lying between them. The CDR3 is 15 amino acids. CDR1 is MNHNS and CDR2 is SASEGT in the germline V gene. CDR3 sequence (DNA): TGTGCCAGCAGTGAGGGACTGTCGTACCAAGAGACCCAGTACTTC. It codes for CASSEGLSYQETQYF.

The chain couples TRBV7-9 to TRBJ2-1; TRBD1 matches at 7 bases. Germline CDR1 SEHNR, CDR2 FQNEAQ (reference sequence). Trimming cost V 5 bases and J 8 bases; bases outside gene matches: 3. The CDR3 spans 12 residues. This CDR3 reads CASSITGDEQFF. CDR3 DNA sequence: TGTGCCAGCAGCATAACAGGGGATGAGCAGTTCTTC.

The chain couples TRBV3-1 (or the pseudogene TRBV3-2) to TRBJ2-2; tentatively, D is TRBD2 (5 bases). The CDR3 contains 11 residues. CDR1 is LGHDT and CDR2 is YNNKEL in the germline V gene (reference sequence). V was pared by 7 bases and J by 15 bases, with 15 bases between. The CDR3 sequence: CASTRLGAVFF. The CDR3 bases are TGTGCCAGCACCCGATTGGGAGCGGTGTTTTTT.

This sequence joins TRBV10-1 and TRBJ2-3; weak D call: TRBD1 (6 bases). V was clipped by 0 bases and J by 2 bases, with 12 bases between them. This CDR3 region has 16 residues. Germline lookup yields CDR1 WNHNN and CDR2 SYGVQD (reference sequence). The CDR3 sequence: CASSESAGAPTDTQYF. For the CDR3, the DNA is TGCGCCAGCAGTGAGTCGGCAGGGGCCCCCACAGATACGCAGTATTTT.

The rearrangement links TRBV6-5 to TRBJ1-1, with 9 bases lining up with TRBD1. Losses at the gene ends were 7 bases for V and 5 bases for J; bases not matched to a gene: 11. The CDR3 length is 15 residues. Germline V CDR1 and CDR2: MNHEY, SVGAGI. CDR3 sequence (DNA): TGTGCCAGCACCGAGGGAGGGACAGGGAGGACTGAAGCTTTCTTT. Amino acid sequence: CASTEGGTGRTEAFF.

This chain joins TRBV2 and TRBJ2-7; 10 nucleotides agree with TRBD1. Germline V gives CDR1 SNHLY, CDR2 FYNNEI. The CDR3 has 15 amino acids. The trim removed 7 bases at V and 6 bases at J, leaving 12 bases unmatched. CDR3 bases: TGTGCCAGCAAAGGCAGCCGGGACAGGGGCGTCGAGCAGTACTTC. Translation gives CASKGSRDRGVEQYF.

V is TRBV18 and J is TRBJ2-7; 8 bases are shared with TRBD1. CDR3 size: 12 residues. The trim removed 3 bases at V and 6 bases at J, leaving 1 base unmatched. Germline CDR1 KGHSH, CDR2 LQKENI. The CDR3 protein is CASSPGQGEQYF. CDR3 DNA: TGTGCCAGCTCACCTGGACAGGGCGAGCAGTACTTC.

This clone was counted a single time. The rearrangement uses TRBV5-1 and TRBJ1-1; 10 positions match TRBD1. In germline, CDR1 is SGHRS, CDR2 YFSETQ. J gave up 9 bases and V 0 bases, and 2 bases lay outside the gene matches. The CDR3 consists of 13 residues. The CDR3 here is CASSLAGQGQAFF. For the CDR3, the DNA is TGCGCCAGCAGCTTGGCGGGACAGGGGCAAGCTTTCTTT.

Only one count was recorded for this clone. The chain combines TRBV4-1 with TRBJ2-5; D gene ambiguous. Trimming shortened V by 1 base and J by 0 bases, and 18 bases separated the two germline ends. CDR3 length: 18 amino acids. Per germline, CDR1 MGHRA and CDR2 YSYEKL. This chain's CDR3 is CASSQGRSAARYQETQYF. The CDR3 DNA is TGCGCCAGCAGCCAAGGTCGCTCGGCCGCGAGGTACCAAGAGACCCAGTACTTC.

V gene TRBV27 combines with J gene TRBJ2-1; TRBD2 matches at 11 bases. This CDR3 spans 19 amino acids. CDR1 is MNHEY and CDR2 is SMNVEV in the germline V gene (reference sequence). J was trimmed by 3 bases and V by 7 bases; bases with no gene match: 17. The DNA for the CDR3 is TGTGCCAGCACCTTCCTACCCGGGACTAGCGGCTTACGCTACAATGAGCAGTTCTTC. It is translated as CASTFLPGTSGLRYNEQFF.

This clone was seen more than once but under ten times. This chain connects TRBV7-2 to TRBJ2-1; 7 bases are a match to TRBD2. Germline-derived CDR1 and CDR2 are SGHTA and FQGNSA. This CDR3 comprises 17 residues. V shed 4 bases and J 4 bases; nucleotides not matched to a gene: 13. CDR3 loop: CASSSRPLAATYNEQFF. DNA of the CDR3: TGTGCCAGCAGCTCCCGGCCCCTAGCGGCCACATACAATGAGCAGTTCTTC.

CDR3 residues: CASSKALGTHPGEQYF. CDR3 nucleotide sequence: TGTGCCAGCAGCAAAGCCCTAGGGACTCACCCTGGGGAGCAGTACTTC. This chain links TRBV21-1 with TRBJ2-7; no DNA check was done on the table's D call, TRBD2. TRBV21-1 is annotated as a pseudogene. This CDR3 is built from 16 residues.

V usage is TRBV6-1 and J usage is TRBJ2-1, with 7 nucleotides matching TRBD1. The V gene's germline CDR1 is MNHNS and CDR2 SASEGT. V was clipped by 0 bases and J by 2 bases; unmatched bases: 7. The CDR3 is made up of 17 amino acids. CDR3 nucleotide sequence: TGTGCCAGCAGTGAAGCCGGAGTACAGGGGCCCTACAATGAGCAGTTCTTC. Protein: CASSEAGVQGPYNEQFF.

This rearrangement joins TRBV27 to TRBJ2-7, with 10 bases aligning to TRBD2. V dropped 5 bases and J dropped 6; count of bases not matched to a gene: 7. CDR3 length equals 14 residues. Per germline, CDR1 MNHEY and CDR2 SMNVEV (reference sequence). CDR3 coding DNA: TGTGCCAGCAGTCCCAGCGGGAGGGCCTCCGAGCAGTACTTC. Its protein is CASSPSGRASEQYF.